Following are 14 T cell receptor beta chains from one sample sequenced in a study of vaccination effects on CD4 cells after COVID-19. After expansion with viral peptide pools in the ViraFEST assay, antigen-specific CD4+ T cells were sequenced. Subsequent to a culture period of around eleven days, CD4+ T cells were isolated. Everyone in the study got two shots of either the BNT162b2 or mRNA-1273 vaccine. Measured with immunoSEQ multiplex PCR; TCRdb has only the in-frame clones, and not every one. The sample includes tens of thousands of clones, around 67% of them seen just once. Which antigens these TCRs recognize remains unknown. The sequenced sample was CD4+ T cells from PBMCs cultured with HCoV-229E spike peptides, obtained after COVID-19 vaccination. The receptors shown here come from a human donor who received a COVID-19 vaccine.

This chain uses TRBV5-1 with TRBJ1-1; 9 bases map to TRBD1. Unmatched junction bases numbered 7, after V lost 3 bases and J lost 4 bases. CDR3 length equals 15 residues. CDR1 and CDR2 (germline): SGHRS, YFSETQ. This CDR3 reads CASSSPQGASTEAFF. The DNA of the CDR3 is TGCGCCAGCAGCTCCCCACAGGGGGCAAGCACTGAAGCTTTCTTT.

This clone was detected only a few times. The chain is built from TRBV4-1 and TRBJ2-7; 7 bases are a match to TRBD2. The CDR3 is made up of 16 amino acids. CDR1 is MGHRA and CDR2 is YSYEKL in the germline V gene. Trimming at V came to 2 bases and at J to 3 bases, leaving 10 bases not matched to a gene. This CDR3 reads CASSQPMTSRNYEQYF. In nucleotides, the CDR3 is TGCGCCAGCAGCCAACCTATGACTAGCCGAAACTACGAGCAGTACTTC.

CDR3 sequence: CASSGGLPSYEQYF. The CDR3 bases are TGCGCCAGCAGCGGGGGGCTCCCCTCCTACGAGCAGTACTTC. The chain combines TRBV5-1 with TRBJ2-7; D may be TRBD1 or TRBD2 (6 bases each). V shed 4 bases and J shed 0 bases, with 11 bases lying between them. The germline gives CDR1 SGHRS, CDR2 YFSETQ. The CDR3 has 14 residues.

The rearrangement links TRBV16 to TRBJ1-4; unclear D gene. Germline loops: CDR1 KGHSY, CDR2 FQNENV. CDR3 length: 18 amino acids. V dropped 2 bases and J dropped 3 bases, with 19 bases sitting between them. The DNA of the CDR3 is TGTGCCAGCAGCCAACCCCTAGGACCAACTAAACCTAATGAAAAACTGTTTTTT. Protein sequence: CASSQPLGPTKPNEKLFF.

This clone appeared once. DNA for the CDR3: TGTGCCAGCAGTGGACAGGGGGGCACTGAAGCTTTCTTT. Protein: CASSGQGGTEAFF. The J gene is TRBJ1-1, the V gene TRBV12-3 or TRBV12-4; TRBD1 matches at 10 bases. V lost 5 bases and J lost 4; bases outside the gene matches: 1. The CDR3 length is 13 residues.

The chain links TRBV2 to TRBJ2-1; TRBD2 is a possible D gene (6 bases). The CDR3 consists of 14 residues. Trimming left V 6 bases short and J 4 bases short, with 13 bases between. Germline V lookup: CDR1 SNHLY, CDR2 FYNNEI. CDR3 bases: TGTGCCAGCAGCGCCGCGGGACTTTACAATGAGCAGTTCTTC. The encoded protein is CASSAAGLYNEQFF.

CDR3 loop: CASSRTGTANEKLFF. The CDR3 DNA reads TGCGCCAGCAGCCGAACCGGGACGGCAAATGAAAAACTGTTTTTT. V is TRBV4-1 and J is TRBJ1-4, with D possibly being TRBD1 (5 bases). V was cut by 4 bases and J by 5 bases, with 14 bases left in between. Looked up from germline, CDR1 is MGHRA and CDR2 is YSYEKL. The CDR3 sequence is 15 residues long.

The chain has TRBV5-6 and TRBJ2-7; TRBD1 matches 7 bases. The V gene's germline CDR1 is SGHDT and CDR2 YYEEEE. Losses at the gene ends were 4 bases for V and 4 bases for J; bases not matched to a gene: 8. The CDR3 contains 14 residues. The CDR3: CASSQTGTEYEQYF. In DNA, the CDR3 is TGTGCCAGCAGCCAAACCGGGACAGAATACGAGCAGTACTTC. The whole variable domain, filled in from reference TRBV5-6 and TRBJ2-7, reads DAGVTQSPTHLIKTRGQQVTLRCSPKSGHDTVSWYQQALGQGPQFIFQYYEEEERQRGNFPDRFSGHQFPNYSSELNVNALLLGDSALYLCASSQTGTEYEQYFGPGTRLTVT.

V usage is TRBV9 and J usage is TRBJ2-3, with 10 bases lining up with TRBD2. V was pared by 0 bases and J by 5 bases, with 6 bases of the junction left unmatched. Per germline, CDR1 SGDLS and CDR2 YYNGEE. The CDR3 consists of 16 residues. The CDR3 DNA reads as TGTGCCAGCAGCGTAGCTACTAGCGGGGCTGGAGATACGCAGTATTTT. Translating it yields CASSVATSGAGDTQYF.

The chain employs TRBV18 and TRBJ1-3; tentative D call: TRBD1 (5 bases). The V end lost 6 bases, the J end lost 0 bases, and 12 bases lay between the germline ends. This CDR3 comprises 15 residues. CDR1 KGHSH and CDR2 LQKENI come from the germline V gene. The chain's CDR3 is CASSPREDSGNTIYF. CDR3 coding DNA: TGTGCCAGCTCCCCCAGGGAGGACTCTGGAAACACCATATATTTT.

The chain has TRBV3-1 (or the pseudogene TRBV3-2) and TRBJ2-7; TRBD1 aligns across 11 bases. The length of the CDR3 is 21 residues. Trimming cost V 1 base and J 2 bases; bases outside gene matches: 19. CDR1 LGHDT and CDR2 YNNKEL come from the germline V gene (reference sequence). In DNA form, the CDR3 reads TGTGCCAGCAGCCAAGGAAGGGCGCGGGACAGGGGGTTTGGAGAAACCTACGAGCAGTACTTC. This encodes CASSQGRARDRGFGETYEQYF.

This clone was seen more than once but under ten times. The chain couples TRBV6-2 or TRBV6-3 to TRBJ1-1; no firm D call. Between the trimmed V and J ends, which lost 0 bases and 1 base, there was a span of 6 bases. This CDR3 has 14 residues. Germline CDR1 reads MNHEY; CDR2 reads SVGEGT. The CDR3 coding sequence is TGTGCCAGCAGTTACTCACGGGGGAACACTGAAGCTTTCTTT. Amino acid sequence: CASSYSRGNTEAFF.

This clone turned up a few times. The J gene is TRBJ1-3, the V gene TRBV3-1 (or the pseudogene TRBV3-2); TRBD1 is a possible D gene (5 bases). Germline V gives CDR1 LGHDT, CDR2 YNNKEL (reference sequence). The V end was cut by 7 bases, the J end by 8 bases, with 15 bases between. This CDR3 comprises 13 residues. The CDR3 here is CASTSNRGHTIYF. In DNA, the CDR3 is TGTGCCAGCACCTCCAATCGGGGACACACCATATATTTT.

The sample holds a few counts of this clone. The rearrangement uses TRBV7-9 and TRBJ1-5, with D perhaps TRBD1 (6 bases). Germline assignment: CDR1 SEHNR and CDR2 FQNEAQ (reference sequence). V lost 5 bases to trimming and J lost 4 bases, with 15 bases between them. The CDR3 is 15 residues long. CDR3 nucleotides: TGTGCCAGCAGCCAAGCCCAGGGGTGGAATCAGCCCCAGCATTTT. It is translated as CASSQAQGWNQPQHF.